One and the same sample provided the 3 T cell receptor beta chains below, sequenced in a study of response to subunit inactivated influenza vaccine. Each CDR3 protein is one row after TCRdb ran MiXCR on the RT-PCR reads. The sample lists some 160,000 distinct CDR3 sequences, about a tenth occurring once. Sample: non-naive T cells sorted from PBMCs, taken roughly 45 days after vaccination. The source of these receptors is a man between 50 and 59 years old who received an inactivated influenza vaccine.

This clonotype has at least ten counts. The chain employs TRBV15 and TRBJ1-5; no reliable D call. From germline, CDR1 is LNHNV and CDR2 YYDKDF (reference sequence). This CDR3 has 15 residues. Trimming removed 0 bases from V and 4 bases from J, with 10 bases in between. DNA of the CDR3: TGTGCCACCAGCAGAGATCCCTACAGTAATCAGCCCCAGCATTTT. It encodes CATSRDPYSNQPQHF.

This clonotype was seen repeatedly, ten times or more. This chain joins TRBV5-1 and TRBJ2-3, with 13 bases identical to TRBD2. This CDR3 is 17 amino acids long. V lost 4 bases to trimming and J lost 4 bases; unmatched junction nucleotides: 9. The germline V gene has CDR1 SGHRS and CDR2 YFSETQ. For the CDR3, the DNA is TGCGCCAGCAGCCCCGTATGGACTAGCGGGGGACCAGATACGCAGTATTTT. This codes for CASSPVWTSGGPDTQYF.

This chain uses TRBV7-9 with TRBJ2-1, with D possibly TRBD1 on 6 matching bases. The V end was cut by 5 bases, the J end by 10 bases, with 18 bases between. This CDR3 is built from 14 residues. The germline gives CDR1 SEHNR, CDR2 FQNEAQ (reference sequence). The CDR3 coding sequence is TGTGCCAGCAGCCCAGGACAGCTGGCTGGGGAGCAGTTCTTC. Translated: CASSPGQLAGEQFF. Full variable domain (remainder filled in from reference TRBV7-9 and TRBJ2-1): DTGVSQNPRHKITKRGQNVTFRCDPISEHNRLYWYRQTLGQGPEFLTYFQNEAQLEKSRLLSDRFSAERPKGSFSTLEIQRTEQGDSAMYLCASSPGQLAGEQFFGPGTRLTVL.